These 20 T cell receptor beta chains share one sample of origin, sequenced in a study of control samples from healthy donors and cancer patients. TCRdb's table, derived via immunoSEQ multiplex PCR, lists solely in-frame clones and lacks some. The repertoire includes about 130,000 clones, just over 90% of them detected once, and 1.5% to 2% sits in the top ten. The specimen sequenced was PBMCs. These receptors came from a man aged 45 to 65 with head and neck cancer.

This chain joins TRBV7-8 and TRBJ1-2, with unresolved D. This CDR3 region has 14 residues. CDR1 SGHVS and CDR2 FQNEAQ come from the germline V gene. Trimming stripped 1 base from V and 0 bases from J, with 6 bases between. The CDR3 region has the DNA TGTGCCAGCAGCTTAGGGTTCGCTAACTATGGCTACACCTTC. Translated: CASSLGFANYGYTF.

The rearrangement links TRBV6-5 to TRBJ2-1; D possibly corresponds to TRBD1 (7 bases). Germline CDR1 is MNHEY and CDR2 is SVGAGI. This CDR3 comprises 14 residues. The V gene lost 8 bases and the J gene lost 7 bases, with 18 bases spanning the gap. CDR3 residues: CASCNRRGRNEQFF. The CDR3 nucleotides read TGTGCCAGCTGTAACCGGAGGGGGCGGAATGAGCAGTTCTTC.

This clone is medium-sized (0.01 to 0.1%) in the sample. Other DNA sequences in this sample translate to the same CDR3. J is TRBJ2-7 and V is TRBV5-4, with D perhaps TRBD2 (6 bases). Between the trimmed V and J ends, which lost 4 bases and 3 bases, there was a span of 8 bases. Looked up from germline, CDR1 is SGHNT and CDR2 is YYREEE (reference sequence). The CDR3 spans 12 residues. The DNA for the CDR3 is TGTGCCAGCAGCCTCGGGGGCTACGAGCAGTACTTC. Protein: CASSLGGYEQYF. The complete variable domain, with remaining parts taken from reference TRBV5-4 and TRBJ2-7, reads ETGVTQSPTHLIKTRGQQVTLRCSSQSGHNTVSWYQQALGQGPQFIFQYYREEENGRGNFPPRFSGLQFPNYSSELNVNALELDDSALYLCASSLGGYEQYFGPGTRLTVT.

The V call is TRBV27, the J call TRBJ1-3, with D unclear. CDR3 length equals 14 residues. Trimming took off 1 base at V and 9 bases at J, with 13 bases between the two ends. Germline lookup yields CDR1 MNHEY and CDR2 SMNVEV (reference sequence). Here the CDR3 DNA reads TGTGCCAGCAGTTTATATGGGGAAGGTGGCACCATATATTTT. The encoded protein is CASSLYGEGGTIYF.

The chain employs TRBV14 and TRBJ2-7; TRBD1 aligns across 9 bases. Germline CDR1 and CDR2: SGHDN and FVKESK. This CDR3 has 15 amino acids. V was pared by 4 bases and J by 7 bases, with 11 bases of the junction left unmatched. The CDR3 sequence is CASSPSGQGYLEQYF. The CDR3 nucleotides are TGTGCCAGCAGCCCCTCGGGACAGGGATATTTGGAGCAGTACTTC.

This sequence joins TRBV7-2 and TRBJ2-2; 10 nucleotides match TRBD2. Looked up from germline, CDR1 is SGHTA and CDR2 is FQGNSA. The CDR3 contains 15 residues. V dropped 2 bases and J dropped 7; count of bases not matched to a gene: 4. The CDR3 nucleotides are TGTGCCAGCAGCTTATTACTAGCGGGGATCGGGGAGCTGTTTTTT. Translated: CASSLLLAGIGELFF.

This sequence joins TRBV7-9 and TRBJ2-5; D is ambiguous. CDR3 length: 13 residues. V was shortened by 1 base and J by 5 bases, with 8 bases between the two germline ends. The germline V gene encodes CDR1 SEHNR and CDR2 FQNEAQ (reference sequence). The CDR3, as DNA: TGTGCCAGCAGCTTAGAACGGCAGGAGACCCAGTACTTC. Amino acid sequence: CASSLERQETQYF.

V is TRBV5-1 and J is TRBJ2-7, with a weak D call TRBD1 (6 bases). Germline V gene data show CDR1 as SGHRS and CDR2 as YFSETQ. The CDR3 has 15 amino acids. V lost 3 bases and J 0 bases, leaving 13 bases between the germline ends. CDR3 DNA sequence: TGCGCCAGCAGCTGGGGGACATCGAGCTCCTACGAGCAGTACTTC. Amino acid sequence: CASSWGTSSSYEQYF.

This clone was seen only once. The J gene is TRBJ1-1, the V gene TRBV6-6; D is ambiguous. Trimming took 8 bases from V and 3 from J, leaving 16 bases between them. This CDR3 has 14 residues. CDR1 and CDR2 (germline): MNHNY, SVGAGI (reference sequence). Here the CDR3 reads CASLLGIIDTEAFF. CDR3 coding DNA: TGTGCCAGCCTGCTGGGGATCATCGACACTGAAGCTTTCTTT.

The gene calls are TRBV19 and TRBJ2-2, with TRBD1 matching over 8 bases. Germline CDR1 and CDR2: LNHDA and SQIVND (reference sequence). J was trimmed by 4 bases and V by 6 bases; bases with no gene match: 13. The CDR3 consists of 17 residues. The CDR3 loop reads CASRLFPGQDSTGELFF. Here the CDR3 DNA reads TGTGCCAGTAGGCTCTTTCCGGGACAGGATTCCACCGGGGAGCTGTTTTTT.

The chain has TRBV7-2 and TRBJ1-5; TRBD1 is a possible D gene (6 bases). The CDR3 spans 14 residues. V was cut by 5 bases and J by 5 bases, with 13 bases left in between. Germline V gene sequence: CDR1 SGHTA, CDR2 FQGNSA. The CDR3 spells CASSPQTGDQPQHF. For the CDR3, the DNA is TGTGCCAGCAGCCCCCAGACAGGCGATCAGCCCCAGCATTTT.

DNA for the CDR3: TGTGCCAGCAGCTTAGAGGTCCCCACAGATACGCAGTATTTT. Protein sequence: CASSLEVPTDTQYF. The rearrangement uses TRBV11-2 and TRBJ2-3; D ambiguous. From germline, CDR1 is SGHAT and CDR2 FQNNGV. V lost 0 bases, J lost 2 bases, and 6 bases lay in between. This CDR3 region has 14 residues. Complete variable domain (other parts from reference TRBV11-2 and TRBJ2-3): EAGVAQSPRYKIIEKRQSVAFWCNPISGHATLYWYQQILGQGPKLLIQFQNNGVVDDSQLPKDRFSAERLKGVDSTLKIQPAKLEDSAVYLCASSLEVPTDTQYFGPGTRLTVL.

The V and J genes are TRBV6-5 and TRBJ1-5; unclear D gene. V lost 6 bases, J lost 7 bases, and 10 bases lay in between. CDR3 length equals 12 residues. Germline V gene data show CDR1 as MNHEY and CDR2 as SVGAGI. The CDR3 sequence is CASRMVGQPQHF. The CDR3 DNA follows: TGTGCCAGCAGGATGGTGGGGCAGCCCCAGCATTTT.

The rearrangement uses TRBV2 and TRBJ1-1; weak D call: TRBD1 (5 bases). Germline values: CDR1 SNHLY, CDR2 FYNNEI. V was trimmed by 6 bases and J by 1 base, leaving 6 bases between them. This CDR3 contains 12 residues. CDR3 sequence (DNA): TGTGCCAGCAGGGGACCGAACACTGAAGCTTTCTTT. This sequence encodes CASRGPNTEAFF.

The V and J genes are TRBV28 and TRBJ1-2; D not resolved. V lost 3 bases and J 8 bases, leaving 10 bases between the germline ends. Germline CDR1 reads MDHEN; CDR2 reads SYDVKM. This CDR3 has 12 residues. The CDR3 here is CASSFVRRGYTF. In DNA, the CDR3 is TGTGCCAGCAGTTTCGTCAGGAGGGGCTACACCTTC.

This chain joins TRBV4-1 and TRBJ2-7, with 7 bases matching TRBD1. The CDR3 runs 12 residues. V dropped 4 bases and J dropped 9; count of bases not matched to a gene: 6. Germline-derived CDR1 and CDR2 are MGHRA and YSYEKL. CDR3 loop: CASSPTGDRQYF. CDR3 in DNA: TGCGCCAGCAGCCCCACAGGGGATCGGCAGTACTTC.

Notes on this clone: In the same sample, other DNA sequences code for this CDR3. This chain joins TRBV12-3 or TRBV12-4 and TRBJ2-7; 7 bases align to TRBD2. The trim removed 6 bases at V and 7 bases at J, leaving 3 bases unmatched. This CDR3 is built from 11 residues. The DNA for the CDR3 is TGTGCCAGCAGCCTGGGGGGGGAGCAGTACTTC. Protein product: CASSLGGEQYF.

The chain recombines TRBV27 with TRBJ1-4; weak D call: TRBD1 (6 bases). The ends were cut back, 0 bases at V and 4 bases at J, with 12 bases in the middle. CDR1 and CDR2 from the germline V gene are MNHEY and SMNVEV (reference sequence). The CDR3 is 16 residues long. Written as DNA, the CDR3 is TGTGCCAGCAGTTTATCGATTGGACAGTATAATGAAAAACTGTTTTTT. Translated: CASSLSIGQYNEKLFF.

The V gene is TRBV28, the J gene TRBJ1-2; possible D gene TRBD1, 6 bases. The V and J ends lost 3 bases and 5 bases respectively, with 16 bases between them. The CDR3 is 15 residues long. In germline, CDR1 is MDHEN, CDR2 SYDVKM. The CDR3 DNA is TGTGCCAGCAGTTTTGGGTCCCAGGGGTTATATGGCTACACCTTC. It is translated as CASSFGSQGLYGYTF.

The genes are TRBV19 and TRBJ2-5, with 11 bases lining up with TRBD1. This CDR3 comprises 16 residues. Germline V CDR1 and CDR2: LNHDA, SQIVND (reference sequence). Germline trimming cut 3 bases from V and 5 bases from J; bases unmatched to any gene: 8. The CDR3 nucleotides read TGTGCCAGTAGTATTAGGACAGGGGGCGTGAGGGAGACCCAGTACTTC. This gives the protein CASSIRTGGVRETQYF. Drawing the rest from reference TRBV19 and TRBJ2-5, the complete variable domain is DGGITQSPKYLFRKEGQNVTLSCEQNLNHDAMYWYRQDPGQGLRLIYYSQIVNDFQKGDIAEGYSVSREKKESFPLTVTSAQKNPTAFYLCASSIRTGGVRETQYFGPGTRLLVL.